This T cell receptor beta chain was recovered during a study of shared clonotypes between healthy human individuals. Study-level background: A donor's plate count was three for CD4 naive and three for CD4 memory; CD8 naive had two and CD8 memory one.

Study findings and constraints: Researchers sampled only blood; tissue repertoires likely differ.

Method: immunoSEQ multiplex PCR; TCRdb's copy keeps in-frame clones and lacks some. The data contain some 2,500,000 clones, just under 95% of them singletons. About this clone: Its target is not known.

This TCR was sampled from a man aged 18 to 35 in good health. Some clones in this sample may be carry-over from other donors' samples. Sequences were obtained from naive CD4+ T cells from PBMCs. The subset: CD45RA+ positively selected.

This chain's CDR3 is CASSFPSGRNTGELFF. In nucleotides, the CDR3 is TGTGCCAGCAGCTTCCCCAGCGGGAGAAACACCGGGGAGCTGTTTTTT. This chain links TRBV5-5 with TRBJ2-2; TRBD2 matches 8 bases. The CDR3 sequence is 16 residues long. Germline V CDR1 and CDR2: SGHKS, YYEKEE (reference sequence). J lost 2 bases, V lost 2 bases, and 5 bases had no gene match.